The 6 T cell receptor beta chains presented below share a single source sample, sequenced in a study of T-cell memory formation after mild COVID-19. In TCRdb, the 5' RACE reads were re-called with MiXCR into one record per CDR3 protein. The table lists hundreds of thousands of distinct CDR3 sequences, approximately 25% of them singletons. Sequenced sample: PBMCs or a T cell subset sorted from them (not recorded which). These receptors were obtained from an adult woman who had mild COVID-19 (a few samples of this study predate the infection). Cell type and time point are not known.

This clonotype showed up just a few times. The rearrangement uses TRBV30 and TRBJ1-1; tentatively, D is TRBD1 (5 bases). This CDR3 has 14 residues. Germline-derived CDR1 and CDR2 are GTSNPN and SVGIG (reference sequence). Trimming removed 0 bases at V and 6 bases at J, with 14 bases between. CDR3 nucleotide sequence: TGTGCCTGGAGTGTAGGGGTAAGGGGTTCTGAAGCTTTCTTT. Translating it yields CAWSVGVRGSEAFF.

This chain joins TRBV7-9 and TRBJ2-3, with 9 bases identical to TRBD2. The CDR3 has 15 residues. Germline V gene sequence: CDR1 SEHNR, CDR2 FQNEAQ (reference sequence). After removal of 5 bases from V and 2 bases from J, the junction contained 5 bases not matched to a gene. The CDR3 region is CASSVLAGYTDTQYF. The CDR3 DNA reads as TGTGCCAGCAGCGTACTAGCGGGCTACACAGATACGCAGTATTTT.

V and J are TRBV4-3 and TRBJ2-1, with 9 bases that match TRBD2. The length of the CDR3 is 12 residues. The V segment lost 4 bases and the J segment 10 bases; nucleotides outside the gene matches: 2. CDR1 and CDR2 (germline): LGHNA, YSLEER. The CDR3 spells CASSLGTSEQFF. As DNA, the CDR3 is TGCGCCAGCAGCCTTGGGACTAGCGAGCAGTTCTTC.

The rearrangement joins TRBV3-1 to TRBJ2-2; no definite D call. The germline gives CDR1 LGHDT, CDR2 YNNKEL (reference sequence). V was clipped by 3 bases and J by 0 bases, with 11 bases between them. The CDR3 is made up of 16 amino acids. The CDR3: CASSHSGVSNTGELFF. CDR3 DNA sequence: TGTGCCAGCAGCCATTCCGGAGTATCGAACACCGGGGAGCTGTTTTTT. The full variable domain, rest sourced from reference TRBV3-1 and TRBJ2-2, is DTAVSQTPKYLVTQMGNDKSIKCEQNLGHDTMYWYKQDSKKFLKIMFSYNNKELIINETVPNRFSPKSPDKAHLNLHINSLELGDSAVYFCASSHSGVSNTGELFFGEGSRLTVL.

This clonotype has more than one count but fewer than ten. The chain recombines TRBV9 with TRBJ2-1; TRBD2 matches 15 bases. The length of the CDR3 is 16 residues. Germline V gene data show CDR1 as SGDLS and CDR2 as YYNGEE. V was pared by 0 bases and J by 8 bases, with 3 bases of the junction left unmatched. The CDR3 region is CASSVGTSGRADEQFF. For the CDR3, the DNA is TGTGCCAGCAGCGTAGGGACTAGCGGGAGGGCCGATGAGCAGTTCTTC.

The CDR3 loop is CASSLKGIEYEQYF. Here the CDR3 DNA reads TGTGCCAGCAGCTTAAAGGGAATTGAATACGAGCAGTACTTC. The genes are TRBV7-2 and TRBJ2-7; D call uncertain. V was cut by 2 bases and J by 4 bases, with 12 bases left in between. Germline V gene lookup returns CDR1 SGHTA and CDR2 FQGNSA. The CDR3 extends over 14 amino acids.